What follows are 3 T cell receptor beta chains derived from one specimen sequenced in a study of beta chain features in type 1 diabetes. The study reverse transcribed the entire isolated RNA, so it sequenced expressed TCRB transcripts. Sequenced by immunoSEQ multiplex PCR; TCRdb stores in-frame clones only, minus some. The repertoire holds some 500,000 clones, about an eighth seen once, with approximately 0.05% in the top ten. The sample was naive CD4+ T cells from blood. The source of these receptors is a woman aged 18 to 35 in good health.

The chain joins TRBV11-1 to TRBJ2-5; TRBD1 aligns across 10 bases. Looked up from germline, CDR1 is SGHAT and CDR2 is FQDESV (reference sequence). This CDR3 has 14 amino acids. V lost 1 base to trimming and J lost 4 bases; unmatched junction nucleotides: 0. CDR3 nucleotides: TGTGCCAGCAGCTTAGGGGACAGGGGAGAGACCCAGTACTTC. It translates to CASSLGDRGETQYF.

V is TRBV5-6 and J is TRBJ1-2; D is undetermined. This CDR3 is 13 amino acids long. The germline gives CDR1 SGHDT, CDR2 YYEEEE. Deletions cut 5 bases from V and 2 bases from J, with 10 bases between. CDR3 protein: CASSRAGNYGYTF. The CDR3 DNA reads as TGTGCCAGCAGTCGGGCGGGAAACTATGGCTACACCTTC.

CDR3 sequence: CASSLAAAWDGYTF. The CDR3 nucleotides read TGTGCCAGCAGCTTAGCGGCAGCATGGGATGGCTACACCTTC. The chain combines TRBV7-9 with TRBJ1-2, with D unclear. V was trimmed by 0 bases and J by 6 bases, leaving 11 bases between them. The CDR3 contains 14 residues. Germline CDR1 is SEHNR and CDR2 is FQNEAQ (reference sequence).